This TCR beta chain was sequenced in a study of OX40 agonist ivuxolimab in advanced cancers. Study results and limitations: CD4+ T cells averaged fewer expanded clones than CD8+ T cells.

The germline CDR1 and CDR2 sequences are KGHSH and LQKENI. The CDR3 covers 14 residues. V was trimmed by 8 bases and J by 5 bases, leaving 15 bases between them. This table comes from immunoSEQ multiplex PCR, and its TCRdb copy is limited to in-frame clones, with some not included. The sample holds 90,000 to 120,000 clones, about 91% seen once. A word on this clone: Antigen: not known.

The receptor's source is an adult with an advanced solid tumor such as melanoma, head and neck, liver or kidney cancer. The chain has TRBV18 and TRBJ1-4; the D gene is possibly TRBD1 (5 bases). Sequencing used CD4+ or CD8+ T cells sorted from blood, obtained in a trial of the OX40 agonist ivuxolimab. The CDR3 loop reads CASHRGTENEKLFF. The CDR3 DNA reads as TGTGCCAGCCACCGTGGGACCGAAAATGAAAAACTGTTTTTT. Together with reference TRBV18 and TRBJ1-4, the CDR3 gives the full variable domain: NAGVMQNPRHLVRRRGQEARLRCSPMKGHSHVYWYRQLPEEGLKFMVYLQKENIIDESGMPKERFSAEFPKEGPSILRIQQVVRGDSAAYFCASHRGTENEKLFFGSGTQLSVL.